This T cell receptor (beta chain) was profiled in a study of T cells in Graves' hyperthyroidism and ophthalmopathy. TCR beta CDR3 regions were amplified from RNA transcripts. The TCR CDR3 first-round RT-PCR relied on the HTBI primer set. TCRdb passed the multiplex PCR reads through MiXCR, listing each CDR3 protein once. The data hold fewer than 500,000 distinct CDR3 sequences, with around 15% observed a single time. This clonotype was seen many times. For ophthalmopathy patients, the Clinical Activity Score was at least 3 and the NOSPECS grade at least 4; duration was under 3 months. It was uncontrolled infection, other autoimmune disease, pregnancy or lactation that excluded patients. PBMCs were obtained from approximately 10 ml fresh peripheral blood. Trimming left V 7 bases short and J 0 bases short, with 12 bases between. Looked up from germline, CDR1 is MNHEY and CDR2 is SMNVEV (reference sequence). The CDR3 is 15 amino acids.

The sample comprised blood. The genes are TRBV27 and TRBJ2-2, with a possible D match to TRBD2 (5 bases). This receptor was taken from a man younger than 30 with Graves' ophthalmopathy. CDR3 nucleotides: TGTGCCAGCATGCCCTACGGGACGAACACCGGGGAGCTGTTTTTT. This sequence encodes CASMPYGTNTGELFF.